The 24 T cell receptor beta chains reported below all come from one sample, sequenced in a study of blood T cell repertoires in COVID-19. Clones were sequenced by immunoSEQ multiplex PCR, and TCRdb holds only the in-frame ones, with some missing. The data show 95,000 to 150,000 clones, with approximately 85% seen just once and roughly 30% held by the top ten. Source material: peripheral blood. The receptors were gathered from a woman of 80 years or more with acute or convalescent COVID-19.

This chain's CDR3 is CSASLLKTGGLGETQYF. The CDR3 nucleotides are TGCAGCGCCTCCCTTCTAAAGACAGGGGGCCTTGGAGAGACCCAGTACTTC. The rearrangement links TRBV29-1 to TRBJ2-5; TRBD1 matches 10 bases. Germline CDR1 and CDR2: SQVTM and ANQGSEA. The CDR3 spans 17 residues. J lost 4 bases, V lost 7 bases, and 18 bases had no gene match.

The chain carries TRBV5-1 and TRBJ2-2; 11 bases align to TRBD1. The V gene's germline CDR1 is SGHRS and CDR2 YFSETQ. With V trimmed by 0 bases and J by 4 bases, 2 bases remained unmatched. The CDR3 has 16 residues. The CDR3 reads CASSLVGTGGTGELFF. DNA for the CDR3: TGCGCCAGCAGCTTGGTCGGGACAGGGGGCACCGGGGAGCTGTTTTTT.

This clone has more than one count but fewer than ten. The V gene is TRBV5-1, the J gene TRBJ2-4, with TRBD2 as a possible D gene (5 bases). The CDR3 contains 17 residues. Germline CDR1 SGHRS, CDR2 YFSETQ. Trimming shortened V by 7 bases and J by 2 bases, and 22 bases separated the two germline ends. The CDR3, as DNA: TGCGCCAGCCGCCCCGGGGAGACGGCCACCTCCAAAAACATTCAGTACTTC. Translating it yields CASRPGETATSKNIQYF.

The gene calls are TRBV7-4 and TRBJ1-5; D is uncertain. Per the germline V gene, CDR1 is SGHVT and CDR2 is SQSDAQ. Trimming left V 8 bases short and J 4 bases short, with 12 bases between. The CDR3 runs to 13 residues. CDR3 residues: CASARLRNQPQHF. In DNA, the CDR3 is TGTGCCAGCGCGCGGCTGAGAAATCAGCCCCAGCATTTT.

The chain has TRBV15 and TRBJ1-5, with D perhaps matching TRBD1 (5 bases). The CDR3 covers 15 residues. CDR1 is LNHNV, CDR2 YYDKDF, per germline (reference sequence). V was pared by 5 bases and J by 2 bases, with 13 bases between. In DNA, the CDR3 is TGTGCCACCAGCTCGGGGGGGTTCGGCAATCAGCCCCAGCATTTT. Amino acids: CATSSGGFGNQPQHF.

V usage is TRBV5-1 and J usage is TRBJ1-1, with D unclear. V lost 2 bases and J 1 base, leaving 6 bases between the germline ends. This CDR3 is built from 13 residues. Germline assignment: CDR1 SGHRS and CDR2 YFSETQ. The CDR3 region has the DNA TGCGCCAGCAGCTTCCCGGGGAACACTGAAGCTTTCTTT. It yields the protein CASSFPGNTEAFF.

This clone has just a few counts. The V gene is TRBV4-2, the J gene TRBJ2-7; 8 bases map to TRBD1. Germline V gene data show CDR1 as LGHNA and CDR2 as YNFKEQ. V trimming: 2 bases; J trimming: 0 bases; junction bases outside the gene matches: 9. The length of the CDR3 is 17 residues. Here the CDR3 DNA reads TGTGCCAGCAGCCAATTAGGGGGGACAGGTTACTCCTACGAGCAGTACTTC. Amino acid sequence: CASSQLGGTGYSYEQYF.

The genes are TRBV7-9 and TRBJ1-2; D call uncertain. The germline gives CDR1 SEHNR, CDR2 FQNEAQ (reference sequence). CDR3 size: 15 residues. Trimming pared 4 bases from V and 2 bases from J, leaving 14 bases between. The CDR3: CASSSPGWENYGYTF. The CDR3 DNA follows: TGTGCCAGCAGCTCTCCGGGTTGGGAGAACTATGGCTACACCTTC.

The chain links TRBV7-2 to TRBJ2-7; 8 bases line up with TRBD2. The CDR3 runs 16 residues. Germline V gene sequence: CDR1 SGHTA, CDR2 FQGNSA. V lost 5 bases and J lost 2; bases outside the gene matches: 11. For the CDR3, the DNA is TGTGCCAGCAGCCCTCGGGTAGCGGGGATTGCCTACGAGCAGTACTTC. Translating gives CASSPRVAGIAYEQYF.

This chain joins TRBV4-3 and TRBJ1-4, with a possible D match to TRBD1 (5 bases). Germline V gene data show CDR1 as LGHNA and CDR2 as YSLEER. Deletions cut 4 bases from V and 5 bases from J, with 17 bases between. The CDR3 is 16 amino acids. This CDR3 reads CASSPIIGGGNEKLFF. The DNA for the CDR3 is TGCGCCAGCAGCCCTATAATCGGGGGGGGGAATGAAAAACTGTTTTTT.

V and J are TRBV6-6 and TRBJ1-4; D is unclear. The V gene lost 7 bases and the J gene lost 8 bases, with 20 bases spanning the gap. The germline V gene encodes CDR1 MNHNY and CDR2 SVGAGI (reference sequence). This CDR3 comprises 15 residues. The DNA for the CDR3 is TGTGCCAGCACTCTGGGTTTAGCGTTCGGCGAAAAACTGTTTTTT. Residues: CASTLGLAFGEKLFF.

This rearrangement joins TRBV6-5 to TRBJ1-2; 8 nucleotides agree with TRBD1. The J segment lost 4 bases and the V segment lost 6 bases, leaving 4 bases of the junction unmatched. CDR3 size: 13 residues. CDR1 and CDR2 (germline): MNHEY, SVGAGI. The CDR3 DNA reads as TGTGCCAGCAGCCCGGACAGGGCCTATGGCTACACCTTC. Protein sequence: CASSPDRAYGYTF.

The chain recombines TRBV6-2 or TRBV6-3 with TRBJ2-3, with 11 bases lining up with TRBD2. After removal of 5 bases from V and 4 bases from J, the junction contained 5 bases not matched to a gene. This CDR3 is built from 15 residues. Germline V gene lookup returns CDR1 MNHEY and CDR2 SVGEGT. This CDR3 reads CASSHLAGGSDTQYF. The CDR3 nucleotides read TGTGCCAGCAGTCACCTAGCGGGGGGCTCAGATACGCAGTATTTT.

The CDR3 sequence: CASRPRDSSYEQYV. Here the CDR3 DNA reads TGTGCAAGTCGCCCGAGGGACAGCTCCTACGAGCAGTACGTC. The rearrangement uses TRBV12-2 and TRBJ2-7; TRBD1, as called in the table, went unchecked against the DNA. TRBV12-2 is marked as a pseudogene. The CDR3 has 14 residues.

This chain connects TRBV5-1 to TRBJ2-3, with TRBD1 identical over 10 bases. Losses at the gene ends were 4 bases for V and 3 bases for J; bases not matched to a gene: 8. Germline CDR1 SGHRS, CDR2 YFSETQ. The CDR3 consists of 16 residues. CDR3 nucleotide sequence: TGCGCCAGCAGCCGTCCGGGACAGGGGACAACAGATACGCAGTATTTT. The encoded protein is CASSRPGQGTTDTQYF.

The V gene is TRBV2, the J gene TRBJ2-2, with D unresolved. The CDR3 contains 13 residues. Deletions cut 6 bases from V and 1 base from J, with 6 bases between. CDR1 is SNHLY and CDR2 is FYNNEI in the germline V gene. The CDR3, as DNA: TGTGCCAGCAGGGAACAGAACACCGGGGAGCTGTTTTTT. It translates to CASREQNTGELFF.

The V gene is TRBV5-1, the J gene TRBJ1-2; weak D call: TRBD1 (5 bases). Deletions cut 2 bases from V and 7 bases from J, with 12 bases between. The CDR3 consists of 13 residues. Germline V gives CDR1 SGHRS, CDR2 YFSETQ. The CDR3 DNA follows: TGCGCCAGCAGCTTAGGTCAGGGTACTGGCTACACCTTC. This sequence encodes CASSLGQGTGYTF.

The CDR3 sequence: CASSPDRGWQPQHF. As DNA, the CDR3 is TGTGCCAGCAGTCCCGACAGGGGATGGCAGCCCCAGCATTTT. V gene TRBV27 combines with J gene TRBJ1-5; 8 bases match TRBD1. Per germline, CDR1 MNHEY and CDR2 SMNVEV (reference sequence). The CDR3 contains 14 residues. Unmatched junction bases numbered 7, after V lost 5 bases and J lost 7 bases.

This chain uses TRBV18 with TRBJ1-5, with D possibly TRBD1 on 6 matching bases. The length of the CDR3 is 15 residues. V dropped 3 bases and J dropped 7 bases, with 16 bases sitting between them. From germline, CDR1 is KGHSH and CDR2 LQKENI. CDR3 coding DNA: TGTGCCAGCTCACCCGGCAGGGGTACGGACCAGCCCCAGCATTTT. Translation gives CASSPGRGTDQPQHF.

The table lists this clone with a few counts. The rearrangement joins TRBV21-1 to TRBJ1-5; the listed D gene, TRBD1, was not tested against the DNA. TRBV21-1 is classified as a pseudogene. The CDR3 is 16 residues long. CDR3 sequence: CASSKVWTGVDQPQHF. Written as DNA, the CDR3 is TGTGCCAGCAGCAAAGTATGGACAGGGGTCGACCAGCCCCAGCATTTT.

The rearrangement links TRBV5-4 to TRBJ2-1; D perhaps matches TRBD1 (6 bases). The CDR3 spans 17 residues. Trimming removed 0 bases at V and 6 bases at J, with 19 bases between. Per the germline V gene, CDR1 is SGHNT and CDR2 is YYREEE (reference sequence). CDR3 sequence reads: CASSLGLGQSAPNEQFF. The CDR3 DNA follows: TGTGCCAGCAGCTTGGGCCTAGGACAGTCGGCCCCCAATGAGCAGTTCTTC.

The chain is built from TRBV2 and TRBJ1-1; D gene uncertain. V lost 8 bases to trimming and J lost 0 bases, with 13 bases between them. Germline V gene sequence: CDR1 SNHLY, CDR2 FYNNEI. The CDR3 spans 14 residues. The CDR3 reads CASHAYTVNTEAFF. The CDR3 nucleotides read TGTGCCAGCCACGCCTATACAGTGAACACTGAAGCTTTCTTT.

V gene TRBV10-3 combines with J gene TRBJ1-6; no firm D call. Trimming shortened V by 2 bases and J by 0 bases, and 8 bases separated the two germline ends. This CDR3 contains 16 residues. The germline gives CDR1 ENHRY, CDR2 SYGVKD. In DNA form, the CDR3 reads TGTGCCATCAGTGAGGGCGGTAGCTCCTATAATTCACCCCTCCACTTT. It specifies CAISEGGSSYNSPLHF.

The chain recombines TRBV4-1 with TRBJ1-4, with 7 bases aligning to TRBD1. Losses at the gene ends were 4 bases for V and 8 bases for J; bases not matched to a gene: 4. Per the germline V gene, CDR1 is MGHRA and CDR2 is YSYEKL. This CDR3 comprises 13 residues. CDR3 sequence (DNA): TGCGCCAGCAGCCGTACAGGGGAAGAAAAACTGTTTTTT. It yields the protein CASSRTGEEKLFF.